This TCR beta chain was identified in a study of cytomegalovirus exposure and HLA in healthy donors. In germline, CDR1 is SGHKS, CDR2 YYEKEE (reference sequence). The CDR3 runs to 16 residues. V was trimmed by 0 bases and J by 1 base, leaving 11 bases between them. The primer mix had 60 Vbeta and 13 Jbeta primers. TCRdb's copy holds only in-frame clones and misses some; the assay was immunoSEQ multiplex PCR. The sample has fewer than 200,000 clones, less than 85% seen once. This chain uses TRBV5-5 with TRBJ1-5, with a possible D match to TRBD1 (6 bases). Sequenced input: PBMCs. The TCR was taken from a male donor in good health and CMV-seronegative. CDR3 loop: CASSLEARGSNQPQHF. DNA of the CDR3: TGTGCCAGCAGCTTGGAGGCCAGGGGCAGCAATCAGCCCCAGCATTTT.